This is a list of T cell receptor beta chains from one sample in a study of cytomegalovirus exposure and HLA in healthy donors. Assay: immunoSEQ multiplex PCR; the TCRdb copy retains only in-frame clones and omits some. The table shows about 100,000 clones, with roughly 80% occurring only once. Sequenced sample: PBMCs. The origin of the receptors is a male donor in good health and CMV-seropositive. Each CDR3 is given with its conserved first and last residue. Fields, in order: clone size, D gene, J gene, CDR3 length, V gene, CDR3 protein, CDR3 DNA. D genes are given only for firm matches. Clone sizes are given selectively: once, few, many, or a class where the clone is expanded.

>-|-|TRBJ1-2|12|TRBV6-5
CASSGANYGYTF
TGTGCCAGCTCGGGAGCTAACTATGGCTACACCTTC
>-|-|TRBJ2-7|13|TRBV19
CASRTTGSYEQYF
TGTGCCAGTAGAACTACAGGATCCTACGAGCAGTACTTC
>-|TRBD2|TRBJ2-3|16|TRBV9
CASSVRTSGAPDTQYF
TGTGCCAGCAGCGTTAGGACTAGCGGGGCCCCAGATACGCAGTATTTT
>few|-|TRBJ1-1|14|TRBV5-6
CASSFVAENTEAFF
TGTGCCAGCAGCTTTGTGGCGGAGAACACTGAAGCTTTCTTT
>-|-|TRBJ2-2|15|TRBV29-1
CSVGQVGVNTGELFF
TGCAGCGTGGGCCAGGTAGGGGTTAACACCGGGGAGCTGTTTTTT
>-|-|TRBJ2-5|17|TRBV11-3
CASSLEWGRSRGEIQYF
TGTGCCAGCAGCTTAGAGTGGGGGCGGTCCCGGGGTGAGATCCAGTACTTC
>few|-|TRBJ2-1|16|TRBV4-2
CASSQDEGGSYNEQFF
TGTGCCAGCAGCCAAGATGAAGGGGGCTCCTACAATGAGCAGTTCTTC
>-|-|TRBJ1-2|14|TRBV4-3
CASSQARAPYGYTF
TGCGCCAGCAGCCAAGCCAGGGCTCCCTATGGCTACACCTTC
>-|-|TRBJ2-6|13|TRBV25-1
CASRGAGANVLTF
TGTGCCAGCAGGGGCGCTGGGGCCAACGTCCTGACTTTC
>-|TRBD1|TRBJ1-2|18|TRBV30
CAWSVRDPGQGANYGYTF
TGTGCCTGGAGTGTACGTGATCCGGGACAGGGGGCGAACTATGGCTACACCTTC
>-|-|TRBJ1-2|14|TRBV4-3
CASSQDLESGDDTF
TGCGCCAGCAGCCAAGATCTCGAATCGGGTGACGACACCTTC
>-|-|TRBJ2-2|14|TRBV5-8
CASRTGTIAGELFF
TGTGCCAGCAGGACCGGGACAATCGCCGGGGAGCTGTTTTTT
>once|-|TRBJ1-2|14|TRBV6-5
CASSYSSGSYGYTF
TGTGCCAGCAGTTACTCGTCTGGTAGCTATGGCTACACCTTC
>-|-|TRBJ2-2|12|TRBV30
CAWNGFAGELFF
TGTGCCTGGAACGGGTTCGCCGGGGAGCTGTTTTTT
>-|TRBD2|TRBJ2-7|18|TRBV30
CAWSAGLAGGHFSYEQYF
TGTGCCTGGAGTGCTGGACTAGCGGGGGGGCATTTCAGTTACGAGCAGTACTTC
>-|-|TRBJ1-1|13|TRBV30
CAWTGNRNTEAFF
TGTGCCTGGACGGGGAATCGTAACACTGAAGCTTTCTTT